The 4 T cell receptor beta chains below all came from one sample that was sequenced in a study of OX40 agonist ivuxolimab in advanced cancers. Only in-frame clones appear in the TCRdb table, and some are missing; sequencing was by immunoSEQ multiplex PCR. The table lists roughly 60,000 clones, around 87% of them singletons. This specimen consisted of CD4+ or CD8+ T cells sorted from blood, obtained in a trial of the OX40 agonist ivuxolimab. The receptors originated from an adult with an advanced solid tumor such as melanoma, head and neck, liver or kidney cancer.

The chain joins TRBV5-4 to TRBJ2-5; D remains unclear. Between the trimmed V and J ends, which lost 1 base and 3 bases, there was a span of 7 bases. CDR3 length: 13 amino acids. Germline V lookup: CDR1 SGHNT, CDR2 YYREEE (reference sequence). This CDR3 is CASSLSWEETQYF. The DNA of the CDR3 is TGTGCCAGCAGCTTGAGTTGGGAAGAGACCCAGTACTTC.

The chain joins TRBV5-1 to TRBJ2-3, with D hard to call. There are 11 residues in the CDR3. Germline assignment: CDR1 SGHRS and CDR2 YFSETQ. The V end was cut by 3 bases, the J end by 6 bases, with 5 bases between. The CDR3 nucleotides are TGCGCCAGCAGCTCATTTGATACGCAGTATTTT. Residues: CASSSFDTQYF.

CDR3 coding DNA: TGTGCCAGCACCACCGGGACAGGGGGGGCTTTCTTT. It translates to CASTTGTGGAFF. The chain links TRBV6-6 to TRBJ1-1; 11 bases are a match to TRBD1. The CDR3 totals 12 residues. V was clipped by 7 bases and J by 11 bases; unmatched bases: 6. Looked up from germline, CDR1 is MNHNY and CDR2 is SVGAGI (reference sequence).

This chain uses TRBV4-2 with TRBJ1-1; D is possibly TRBD1 (6 bases). The CDR3 length is 13 residues. The V gene lost 4 bases and the J gene lost 9 bases, with 15 bases spanning the gap. Germline assignment: CDR1 LGHNA and CDR2 YNFKEQ. This CDR3 is CASSRGRDNQAFF. DNA for the CDR3: TGTGCCAGCAGCCGTGGCCGGGACAACCAAGCTTTCTTT.